Each of the 17 T cell receptor beta chains below was sequenced from the same sample in a study of T cells after yellow fever vaccination. TCRdb reprocessed the 5' RACE reads via MiXCR and lists one record per CDR3 protein. This sample has hundreds of thousands of distinct CDR3 sequences, with 6.2% found just once. This specimen was PBMCs, taken 5 days after the yellow fever booster vaccination. The receptors come from a man aged 25-45 years who received the YFV17D yellow fever vaccine.

The chain employs TRBV7-3 and TRBJ2-3; TRBD2 matches 8 bases. Trimming took 1 base from V and 6 from J; bases not matched to a gene: 6. Germline CDR1 reads SGHTA; CDR2 reads FQGTGA. The CDR3 has 15 residues. CDR3 coding DNA: TGTGCCAGCAGCTTAATGAATTCGGGGGGGGATACGCAGTATTTT. Amino acids: CASSLMNSGGDTQYF.

This clonotype was detected a few times. The chain has TRBV29-1 and TRBJ1-5, with 9 bases aligning to TRBD1. Trimming at V came to 4 bases and at J to 4 bases, leaving 11 bases not matched to a gene. This CDR3 has 16 amino acids. CDR1 is SQVTM and CDR2 is ANQGSEA in the germline V gene. CDR3 sequence: CSVGDRAVGGNQPQHF. The CDR3 region has the DNA TGCAGCGTTGGGGACAGGGCCGTCGGGGGGAATCAGCCCCAGCATTTT.

V and J are TRBV9 and TRBJ2-1; D unresolved. The germline V and J ends were trimmed by 0 bases and 10 bases, with 14 bases remaining between them. The CDR3 has 14 amino acids. CDR1 and CDR2 from the germline V gene are SGDLS and YYNGEE. CDR3 nucleotide sequence: TGTGCCAGCAGCGTAGCGGCCCCCCTGGGGGAGCAGTTCTTC. It codes for CASSVAAPLGEQFF.

The rearrangement joins TRBV10-3 to TRBJ1-5, with TRBD1 matching 7 bases. V lost 5 bases and J lost 6; bases outside the gene matches: 4. The CDR3 totals 13 residues. Germline assignment: CDR1 ENHRY and CDR2 SYGVKD. The CDR3 DNA reads as TGTGCCATCAGTACAGGGGTAGCTCAGCCCCAGCATTTT. This codes for CAISTGVAQPQHF.

This clonotype was counted a few times. The chain joins TRBV6-2 or TRBV6-3 to TRBJ2-1; TRBD1 aligns across 7 bases. The germline V gene encodes CDR1 MNHEY and CDR2 SVGEGT. The V and J ends lost 6 bases and 5 bases, in that order; junction bases with no gene match: 10. The CDR3 has 15 residues. CDR3 in amino acids: CASSRDRVLHNEQFF. CDR3 DNA: TGTGCCAGCAGCCGCGACAGGGTCCTCCACAATGAGCAGTTCTTC.

In this sample, this clonotype turned up many times. The J gene is TRBJ2-7, the V gene TRBV7-8, with 13 positions matching TRBD2. The CDR3 is 14 residues long. V gave up 5 bases and J gave up 6 bases; unmatched junction bases: 4. Germline-derived CDR1 and CDR2 are SGHVS and FQNEAQ. The CDR3 loop reads CASSHGTSGAEQYF. CDR3 in DNA: TGTGCCAGCAGCCACGGGACTAGCGGGGCCGAGCAGTACTTC.

This clonotype occurred many times. The V gene is TRBV20-1, the J gene TRBJ2-7; perhaps D is TRBD1 or TRBD2 (5 bases each). CDR1 DFQATT and CDR2 SNEGSKA come from the germline V gene (reference sequence). The CDR3 is 13 residues long. V was clipped by 6 bases and J by 6 bases, with 18 bases between them. The CDR3 bases are TGCAGTGCCGGGGAGACAGTCCGGGGCGAGCAGTACTTC. This gives the protein CSAGETVRGEQYF.

This clonotype was found many times. DNA of the CDR3: TGTGCCAGCAGTAGAGCGTATGGGTTAAAGCCCTACGAGCAGTACTTC. Its translation is CASSRAYGLKPYEQYF. V is TRBV28 and J is TRBJ2-7; D not certain. From germline, CDR1 is MDHEN and CDR2 SYDVKM. The CDR3 contains 16 residues. The V gene lost 5 bases and the J gene lost 2 bases, with 19 bases spanning the gap. The whole variable domain, remainder taken from reference TRBV28 and TRBJ2-7, is DVKVTQSSRYLVKRTGEKVFLECVQDMDHENMFWYRQDPGLGLRLIYFSYDVKMKEKGDIPEGYSVSREKKERFSLILESASTNQTSMYLCASSRAYGLKPYEQYFGPGTRLTVT.

This clonotype was seen only a few times. The CDR3 DNA reads as TGTGCCAGCACCCATGGACTAGCGGGGACCCAGTACTTC. Residues: CASTHGLAGTQYF. V gene TRBV12-3 or TRBV12-4 combines with J gene TRBJ2-7; 11 bases are a match to TRBD2. With the DNA end fitting TRBJ2-5 better, the J assignment may be wrong. The length of the CDR3 is 13 residues.

This clonotype came up a few times. The rearrangement joins TRBV20-1 to TRBJ2-2; 8 bases map to TRBD2. The CDR3 is 14 amino acids. J was trimmed by 3 bases and V by 5 bases; bases with no gene match: 5. Germline CDR1 and CDR2: DFQATT and SNEGSKA (reference sequence). CDR3 DNA sequence: TGCAGTGCTCCAGCGGGAGTAGACACCGGGGAGCTGTTTTTT. Residues: CSAPAGVDTGELFF.

This clonotype was counted at least ten times. V gene TRBV7-9 combines with J gene TRBJ2-5, with D perhaps TRBD1 or TRBD2 (5 bases each). The germline V gene encodes CDR1 SEHNR and CDR2 FQNEAQ (reference sequence). V lost 4 bases to trimming and J lost 2 bases, with 11 bases between them. This CDR3 region has 14 residues. This CDR3 is CASSWDAWQETQYF. CDR3 nucleotides: TGTGCCAGCAGCTGGGACGCCTGGCAAGAGACCCAGTACTTC.

This clonotype has a count of ten or more. In DNA, the CDR3 is TGTGCCAGCAGTTTGGTGGGGGGTCTAGCGGACTCCTACGAGCAGTACTTC. Protein product: CASSLVGGLADSYEQYF. This chain joins TRBV27 and TRBJ2-7, with 7 bases aligning to TRBD2. The CDR3 has 17 residues. After removal of 3 bases from V and 0 bases from J, the junction contained 11 bases not matched to a gene. Looked up from germline, CDR1 is MNHEY and CDR2 is SMNVEV (reference sequence).

V and J are TRBV9 and TRBJ2-7; TRBD2 matches at 8 bases. Trimming took 2 bases from V and 4 from J; bases not matched to a gene: 8. The CDR3 sequence is 15 residues long. Germline V gives CDR1 SGDLS, CDR2 YYNGEE. This CDR3 is CASSVLGTSSYEQYF. DNA of the CDR3: TGTGCCAGCAGCGTCCTCGGGACTAGTTCTTACGAGCAGTACTTC.

This clonotype occurred a few times. This sequence joins TRBV29-1 and TRBJ2-7, with D perhaps matching TRBD2 (6 bases). From germline, CDR1 is SQVTM and CDR2 ANQGSEA. The CDR3 is 12 residues long. Trimming shortened V by 6 bases and J by 1 base, and 10 bases separated the two germline ends. The CDR3 bases are TGCAGCGTGGGGGGTCCATCCTACGAGCAGTACTTC. Translating gives CSVGGPSYEQYF.

There are a few counts of this clonotype. V usage is TRBV12-3 or TRBV12-4 and J usage is TRBJ2-7; D is ambiguous. CDR3 size: 12 residues. The V end was cut by 4 bases, the J end by 4 bases, with 8 bases between. The CDR3 protein is CASSYTPYEQYF. The CDR3 DNA reads TGTGCCAGCAGTTACACCCCTTACGAGCAGTACTTC.

This clonotype was detected a few times. The chain recombines TRBV5-6 with TRBJ2-7, with D possibly being TRBD2 (5 bases). The CDR3 extends over 13 amino acids. CDR1 is SGHDT, CDR2 YYEEEE, per germline. The ends were cut back, 3 bases at V and 5 bases at J, with 12 bases in the middle. In DNA form, the CDR3 reads TGTGCCAGCAGCTCGGGAATTAGCCACGAGCAGTACTTC. Amino acids: CASSSGISHEQYF.

This clonotype was seen many times. The chain is built from TRBV6-2 or TRBV6-3 and TRBJ2-7; 11 bases fit TRBD1. This CDR3 spans 14 amino acids. V lost 8 bases, J lost 2 bases, and 5 bases stayed unmatched. Germline values: CDR1 MNHEY, CDR2 SVGEGT. CDR3 loop: CASRGQGGPYEQYF. As DNA, the CDR3 is TGTGCCAGCCGGGGACAGGGGGGCCCCTACGAGCAGTACTTC.